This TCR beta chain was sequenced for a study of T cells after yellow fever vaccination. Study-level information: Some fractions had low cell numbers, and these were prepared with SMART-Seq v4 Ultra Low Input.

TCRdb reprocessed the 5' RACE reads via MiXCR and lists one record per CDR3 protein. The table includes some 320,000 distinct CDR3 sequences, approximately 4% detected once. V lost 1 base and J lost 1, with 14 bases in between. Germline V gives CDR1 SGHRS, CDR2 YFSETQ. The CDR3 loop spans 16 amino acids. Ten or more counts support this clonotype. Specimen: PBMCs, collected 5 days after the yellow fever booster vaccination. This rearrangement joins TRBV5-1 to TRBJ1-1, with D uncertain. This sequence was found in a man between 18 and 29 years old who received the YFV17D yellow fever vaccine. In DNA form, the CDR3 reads TGCGCCAGCAGCTTGAAGGTCTCCCTCGGGAACACTGAAGCTTTCTTT. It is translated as CASSLKVSLGNTEAFF.